These T cell receptor beta chains were read from a single sample in a study of cytomegalovirus exposure and HLA in healthy donors. Sequenced by immunoSEQ multiplex PCR; TCRdb stores in-frame clones only, minus some. The sample has 75,000 to 100,000 clones; around 8% are singletons. Input material: PBMCs. Source of these receptors: a man over 45 in good health and CMV-seronegative. Each CDR3 is given with its conserved first and last residue. The D gene is left open where the match is weak.

>.|TRBJ1-1|TRBV27
CASYRNTEAFF
>TRBD2|TRBJ2-1|TRBV15
CATALAGGRNEQFF
>TRBD2|TRBJ2-7|TRBV4-1
CASSQLAGAGAKQYF
>.|TRBJ1-1|TRBV13
CASSSKGTEAFF
>TRBD1|TRBJ1-2|TRBV4-2
CASSHDRGTMVGYTF
>.|TRBJ1-5|TRBV5-8
CASSLPNTQGFSNQPQHF
>TRBD1|TRBJ1-2|TRBV2
CASSVGQGLYGYTF
>.|TRBJ2-1|TRBV5-6
CASTRWDEQFF
>.|TRBJ2-7|TRBV4-3
CASSQGLLYEQYF
>TRBD2|TRBJ2-3|TRBV9
CASSVAPSGIGTQYF
>.|TRBJ1-1|TRBV6-5
CASSPGTNMNTEAFF
>TRBD2|TRBJ2-1|TRBV9
CASSVSGSSGNEQFF
>TRBD2|TRBJ2-1|TRBV7-2
CASSLVAGGGYNEQFF
>.|TRBJ2-3|TRBV10-3
CAINEGPATDTQYF
>.|TRBJ1-1|TRBV6-6
CASSSKPNTEAFF
>.|TRBJ1-2|TRBV28
CASSLSGLNYGYTF
>.|TRBJ2-1|TRBV30
CAWTGGDSTEQFF
>.|TRBJ1-2|TRBV28
CASSPPGRTLYGYTF
>.|TRBJ1-6|TRBV28
CASSTTKPLHF
>.|TRBJ1-1|TRBV2
CASGRGNMNTEAFF
>.|TRBJ2-1|TRBV7-9
CASSSGGTEYNEQFF
>.|TRBJ1-3|TRBV2
CASNQGYSGNTIYF